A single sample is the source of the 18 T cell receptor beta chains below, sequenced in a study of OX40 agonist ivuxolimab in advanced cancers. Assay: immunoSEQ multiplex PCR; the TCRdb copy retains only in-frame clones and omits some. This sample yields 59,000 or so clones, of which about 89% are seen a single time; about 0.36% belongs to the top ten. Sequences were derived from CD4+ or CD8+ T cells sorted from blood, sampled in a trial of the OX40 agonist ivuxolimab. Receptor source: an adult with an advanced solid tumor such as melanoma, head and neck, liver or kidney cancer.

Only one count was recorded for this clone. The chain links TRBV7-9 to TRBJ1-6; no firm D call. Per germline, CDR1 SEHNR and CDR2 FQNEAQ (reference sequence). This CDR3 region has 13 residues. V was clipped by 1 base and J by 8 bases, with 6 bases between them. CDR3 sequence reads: CASSLGWDSPLHF. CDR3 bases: TGTGCCAGCAGCTTAGGATGGGATTCACCCCTCCACTTT. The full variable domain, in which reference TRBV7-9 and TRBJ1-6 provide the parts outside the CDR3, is DTGVSQNPRHKITKRGQNVTFRCDPISEHNRLYWYRQTLGQGPEFLTYFQNEAQLEKSRLLSDRFSAERPKGSFSTLEIQRTEQGDSAMYLCASSLGWDSPLHFGNGTRLTVT.

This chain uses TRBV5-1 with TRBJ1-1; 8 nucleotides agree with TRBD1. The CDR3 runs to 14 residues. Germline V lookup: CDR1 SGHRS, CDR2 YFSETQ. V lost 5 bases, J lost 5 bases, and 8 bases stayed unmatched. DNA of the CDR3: TGCGCCAGCAGGGTAGGACAGGGTCGGACTGAAGCTTTCTTT. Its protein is CASRVGQGRTEAFF.

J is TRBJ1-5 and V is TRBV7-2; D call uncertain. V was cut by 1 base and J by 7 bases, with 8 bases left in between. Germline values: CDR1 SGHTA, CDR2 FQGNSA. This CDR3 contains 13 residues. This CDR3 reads CASSLGQQQPQHF. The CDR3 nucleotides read TGTGCCAGCAGCTTAGGGCAGCAGCAGCCCCAGCATTTT.

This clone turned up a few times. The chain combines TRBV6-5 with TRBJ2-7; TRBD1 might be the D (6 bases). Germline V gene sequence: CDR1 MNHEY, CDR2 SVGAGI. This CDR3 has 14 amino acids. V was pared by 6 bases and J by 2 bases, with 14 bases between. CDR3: CASRKGGSPYEQYF. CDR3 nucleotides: TGTGCCAGCAGAAAAGGGGGTTCCCCCTACGAGCAGTACTTC.

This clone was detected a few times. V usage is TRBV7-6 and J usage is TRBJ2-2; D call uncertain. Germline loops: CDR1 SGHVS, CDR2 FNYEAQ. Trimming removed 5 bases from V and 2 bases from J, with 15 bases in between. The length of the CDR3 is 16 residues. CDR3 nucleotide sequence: TGTGCCAGCAGCCCCGGGTTGGCGACAAACACCGGGGAGCTGTTTTTT. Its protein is CASSPGLATNTGELFF.

CDR3 region: CASARDRSDNEQFF. CDR3 bases: TGTGCCAGCGCCCGGGACAGGAGTGACAATGAGCAGTTCTTC. This chain uses TRBV18 with TRBJ2-1, with 8 bases lining up with TRBD1. The CDR3 loop spans 14 amino acids. The V segment lost 8 bases and the J segment 5 bases; nucleotides outside the gene matches: 8. Per germline, CDR1 KGHSH and CDR2 LQKENI.

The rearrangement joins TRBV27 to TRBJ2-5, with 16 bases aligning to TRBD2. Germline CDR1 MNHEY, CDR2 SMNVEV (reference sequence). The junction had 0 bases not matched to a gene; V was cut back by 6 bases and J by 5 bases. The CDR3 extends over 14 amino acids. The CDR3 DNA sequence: TGTGCCAGCAGGGGACTAGCGGGAGGGGAGACCCAGTACTTC. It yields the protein CASRGLAGGETQYF.

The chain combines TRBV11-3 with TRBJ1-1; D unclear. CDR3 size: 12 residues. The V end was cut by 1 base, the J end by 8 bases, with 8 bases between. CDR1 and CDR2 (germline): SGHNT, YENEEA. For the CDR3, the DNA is TGTGCCAGCAGCTTAGTTGGCGGAGAAGCTTTCTTT. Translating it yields CASSLVGGEAFF.

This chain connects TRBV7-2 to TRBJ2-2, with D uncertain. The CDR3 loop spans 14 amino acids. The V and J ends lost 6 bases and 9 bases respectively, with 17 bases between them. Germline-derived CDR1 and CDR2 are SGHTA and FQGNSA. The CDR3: CASSSNPLRRELFF. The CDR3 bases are TGTGCCAGCAGTTCCAATCCTCTCCGGAGGGAGCTGTTTTTT.

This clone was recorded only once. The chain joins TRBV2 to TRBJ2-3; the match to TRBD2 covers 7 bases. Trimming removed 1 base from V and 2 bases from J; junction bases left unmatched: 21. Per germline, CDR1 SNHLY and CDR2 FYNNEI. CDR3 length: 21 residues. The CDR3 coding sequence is TGTGCCAGCAGTGAAGGAGAATTAGCGGGCCTCCTCTCTACTGACACAGATACGCAGTATTTT. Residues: CASSEGELAGLLSTDTDTQYF.

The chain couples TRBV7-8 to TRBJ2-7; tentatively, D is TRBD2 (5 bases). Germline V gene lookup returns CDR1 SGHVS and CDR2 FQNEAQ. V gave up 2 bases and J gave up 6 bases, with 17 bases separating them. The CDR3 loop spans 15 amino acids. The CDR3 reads CASSLLLRAGTEQYF. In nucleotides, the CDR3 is TGTGCCAGCAGCTTACTGTTGCGGGCAGGCACCGAGCAGTACTTC.

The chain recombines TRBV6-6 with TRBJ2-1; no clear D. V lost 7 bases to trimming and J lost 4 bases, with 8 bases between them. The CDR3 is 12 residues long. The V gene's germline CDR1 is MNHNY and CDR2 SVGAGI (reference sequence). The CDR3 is CASTTRYNEQFF. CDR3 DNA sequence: TGTGCCAGCACAACGAGATACAATGAGCAGTTCTTC.

This CDR3 reads CASSPKTQVLHEQYF. The CDR3, as DNA: TGTGCCAGCTCACCGAAAACACAGGTACTCCACGAGCAGTACTTC. The gene calls are TRBV18 and TRBJ2-7; tentatively, D is TRBD1 (5 bases). Germline values: CDR1 KGHSH, CDR2 LQKENI. Deletions cut 3 bases from V and 5 bases from J, with 17 bases between. The CDR3 sequence is 15 residues long.

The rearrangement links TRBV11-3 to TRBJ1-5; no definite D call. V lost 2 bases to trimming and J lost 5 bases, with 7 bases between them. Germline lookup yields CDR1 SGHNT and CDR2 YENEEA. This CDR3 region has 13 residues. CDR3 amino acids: CASSLLPDQPQHF. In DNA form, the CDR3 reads TGTGCCAGCAGCTTATTGCCAGATCAGCCCCAGCATTTT. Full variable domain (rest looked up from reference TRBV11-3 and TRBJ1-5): EAGVVQSPRYKIIEKKQPVAFWCNPISGHNTLYWYLQNLGQGPELLIRYENEEAVDDSQLPKDRFSAERLKGVDSTLKIQPAELGDSAVYLCASSLLPDQPQHFGDGTRLSIL.

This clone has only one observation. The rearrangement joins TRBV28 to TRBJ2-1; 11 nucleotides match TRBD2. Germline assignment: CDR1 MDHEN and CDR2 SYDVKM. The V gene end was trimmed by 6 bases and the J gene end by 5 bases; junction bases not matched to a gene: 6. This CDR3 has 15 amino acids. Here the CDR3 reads CASSILAGDNNEQFF. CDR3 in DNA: TGTGCCAGCAGCATACTAGCGGGAGATAACAATGAGCAGTTCTTC.

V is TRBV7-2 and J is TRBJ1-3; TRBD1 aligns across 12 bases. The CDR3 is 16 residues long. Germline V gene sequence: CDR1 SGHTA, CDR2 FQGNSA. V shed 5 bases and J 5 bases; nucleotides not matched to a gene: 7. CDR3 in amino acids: CASSQGQGAYRNTIYF. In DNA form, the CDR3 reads TGTGCCAGCAGCCAGGGACAGGGGGCTTATAGAAACACCATATATTTT.

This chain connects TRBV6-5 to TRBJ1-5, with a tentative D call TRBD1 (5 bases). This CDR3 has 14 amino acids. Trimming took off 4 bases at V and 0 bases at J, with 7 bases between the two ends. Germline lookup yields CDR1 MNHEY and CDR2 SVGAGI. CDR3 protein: CASSSGISNQPQHF. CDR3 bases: TGTGCCAGCAGTTCAGGGATTAGCAATCAGCCCCAGCATTTT.

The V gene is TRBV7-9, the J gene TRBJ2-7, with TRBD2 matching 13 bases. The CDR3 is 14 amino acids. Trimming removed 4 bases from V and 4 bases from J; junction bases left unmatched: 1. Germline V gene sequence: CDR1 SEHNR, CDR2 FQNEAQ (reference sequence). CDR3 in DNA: TGTGCCAGCAGCTCGACTAGCGGGAGGTACGAGCAGTACTTC. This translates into CASSSTSGRYEQYF.